The clone carrying this T cell receptor beta chain was counted once. These data originate in a study of blood T cells in healthy people across ages. Study-wide background: About one barcoded TCR beta cDNA was captured per two T cells.

Combining a sample-barcoded 5' primer with a J-beta primer mix, a second PCR ran for about 6 to 11 cycles. A template-switch adaptor that had 12 random nucleotides put a tag on each cDNA molecule. TCRdb independently ran MiXCR on the 5' RACE reads; one entry per CDR3 protein. The sample shows around 710,000 distinct CDR3 sequences, 40% to 45% of them seen only once. The authors extracted at least 5 micrograms of total RNA per sample. Sequenced material: blood. The receptor was derived from a woman aged 55 to 70 in good health.

The CDR3 bases are TGTGCCAGCAGCCCGACGCCTGGCCTGGCGGTCAAAAACATTCAGTACTTC. It translates to CASSPTPGLAVKNIQYF. This chain links TRBV7-9 with TRBJ2-4; D gene ambiguous. This CDR3 is built from 17 residues. Germline CDR1 SEHNR, CDR2 FQNEAQ (reference sequence). Trimming stripped 5 bases from V and 3 bases from J, with 20 bases between.